Presented here are 21 T cell receptor beta chains from one specimen sequenced in a study of breast tumors, draining lymph nodes, adjacent tissues. TCRdb used MiXCR to reprocess the multiplex PCR reads, holding one entry per CDR3 protein. The data hold some 52,000 distinct CDR3 sequences, with roughly 39% observed a single time. The sequenced material came from breast tumor tissue. These TCRs come from a female donor with breast cancer. Some clones in this sample may be carry-over from other donors' samples.

The sample holds many counts of this clonotype. The rearrangement joins TRBV3-1 to TRBJ1-6; D possibly corresponds to TRBD1 (6 bases). In germline, CDR1 is LGHDT, CDR2 YNNKEL (reference sequence). Trimming cost V 2 bases and J 11 bases, with 16 bases left between them. This CDR3 spans 15 amino acids. CDR3 in amino acids: CASSQRRAQGTPLHF. Here the CDR3 DNA reads TGTGCCAGCAGCCAACGCCGGGCGCAGGGGACACCCCTCCACTTT.

As for this clonotype: A junction boundary mismatches the germline segment, possibly from a read error. This chain connects TRBV19 to TRBJ1-1; a possible D gene is TRBD1 (5 bases). The CDR3 is 16 residues long. Per the germline V gene, CDR1 is LNHDA and CDR2 is SQIVND (reference sequence). CDR3 coding DNA: TGTGCCAGTAGTATAGGGGGGGGAGGGCTGAACGCTGAAGCTTTCTTT. It encodes CASSIGGGGLNAEAFF.

Regarding this clonotype: A much more abundant neighbour one base away suggests this may be a read error. The chain uses TRBV29-1 and TRBJ1-1; D is ambiguous. This CDR3 region has 13 residues. Germline CDR1 reads SQVTM; CDR2 reads ANQGSEA. Trimming removed 7 bases at V and 1 base at J, with 13 bases between. The CDR3 reads CSAPAEGNTEAFF. The CDR3, as DNA: TGCAGCGCCCCTGCCGAGGGGAACACTGAAGCTTTCTTT.

This clonotype turned up a few times. J is TRBJ2-7 and V is TRBV10-3, with TRBD1 matching over 9 bases. Trimming removed 3 bases from V and 0 bases from J; junction bases left unmatched: 3. CDR3 length: 15 residues. CDR1 and CDR2 (germline): ENHRY, SYGVKD. CDR3 region: CAISDATGGSYEQYF. The CDR3, as DNA: TGTGCCATCAGTGATGCGACAGGGGGCTCCTACGAGCAGTACTTC.

There are many counts of this clonotype. V usage is TRBV4-3 and J usage is TRBJ1-2, with 10 nucleotides matching TRBD1. The CDR3 has 15 residues. J gave up 1 base and V 4 bases, and 3 bases lay outside the gene matches. Germline-derived CDR1 and CDR2 are LGHNA and YSLEER. CDR3 bases: TGCGCCAGCAGCCCTGACAGGGGGCATAACTATGGCTACACCTTC. Amino acids: CASSPDRGHNYGYTF.

This clonotype was seen ten or more times. This chain links TRBV20-1 with TRBJ2-7; TRBD1 matches at 10 bases. This CDR3 contains 15 residues. CDR1 and CDR2 (germline): DFQATT, SNEGSKA (reference sequence). V shed 4 bases, J shed 5 bases, and the junction held 11 bases outside the gene matches. As DNA, the CDR3 is TGCAGTGCTATGATCCCGACAGGGGGCAGCGACGAGCAGTACTTC. Translating gives CSAMIPTGGSDEQYF.

The chain carries TRBV10-3 and TRBJ2-1, with 10 positions matching TRBD2. CDR1 and CDR2 from the germline V gene are ENHRY and SYGVKD. CDR3 length equals 17 residues. V dropped 2 bases and J dropped 8; count of bases not matched to a gene: 12. CDR3 nucleotides: TGTGCCATCAGTGAGAAATCGGTGGGCCTAGCGGGAGATGAGCAGTTCTTC. Protein sequence: CAISEKSVGLAGDEQFF.

Ten or more counts support this clonotype. The gene calls are TRBV4-3 and TRBJ1-2; weak D call: TRBD1 (5 bases). Trimming stripped 4 bases from V and 4 bases from J, with 22 bases between. Germline CDR1 and CDR2: LGHNA and YSLEER. CDR3 size: 17 residues. The CDR3, as DNA: TGCGCCAGCAGCCCCGACAGAGTAGGGTTTAATACCTATGGCTACACCTTC. Residues: CASSPDRVGFNTYGYTF.

As for this clonotype: The junction departs from the called germline gene at one end, perhaps through a read error. The chain carries TRBV7-2 and TRBJ2-3; D unclear. There are 14 residues in the CDR3. From germline, CDR1 is SGHTA and CDR2 FQGNSA. CDR3 coding DNA: TGTGCCAGCAGCTTCCTATCTAGTACAGATGCGCAGTATTTT. This encodes CASSFLSSTDAQYF.

This clonotype was counted many times. The chain recombines TRBV20-1 with TRBJ2-2, with 8 positions matching TRBD2. V lost 2 bases and J lost 4; bases outside the gene matches: 6. The CDR3 is 15 amino acids. Per the germline V gene, CDR1 is DFQATT and CDR2 is SNEGSKA (reference sequence). The CDR3 protein is CSARPGGRGTGELFF. The CDR3 nucleotides are TGCAGTGCTAGACCGGGGGGGAGAGGCACCGGGGAGCTGTTTTTT.

This clonotype was seen repeatedly, ten times or more. V usage is TRBV30 and J usage is TRBJ1-2; D ambiguous. Germline V gene sequence: CDR1 GTSNPN, CDR2 SVGIG (reference sequence). Between the trimmed V and J ends, which lost 2 bases and 5 bases, there was a span of 18 bases. This CDR3 spans 15 amino acids. CDR3 sequence (DNA): TGTGCCTGGAGTCTCCGGCAGATCAACCCGTATGGCTACACCTTC. Its translation: CAWSLRQINPYGYTF.

With regard to this clonotype: The CDR3 does not end in the conserved phenylalanine or tryptophan, so this is likely a read error. This chain joins TRBV7-9 and TRBJ2-1, with D possibly matching TRBD2 (5 bases). The CDR3 extends over 14 amino acids. Germline CDR1 and CDR2: SEHNR and FQNEAQ (reference sequence). The CDR3 is CASSLSGSSNEQFL. CDR3 nucleotides: TGTGCTAGCAGCTTGTCGGGGTCCTCCAATGAGCAGTTCCTC.

This clonotype was detected ten times or more. The chain recombines TRBV11-1 with TRBJ1-2; 9 bases agree with TRBD1. CDR3 length: 13 residues. Trimming cost V 5 bases and J 8 bases; bases outside gene matches: 6. Looked up from germline, CDR1 is SGHAT and CDR2 is FQDESV (reference sequence). The DNA for the CDR3 is TGTGCCAGCAGCCGCACAGGGGGCGCAGGCTACACCTTC. Its protein is CASSRTGGAGYTF.

The chain combines TRBV5-4 with TRBJ2-7; perhaps TRBD2 as D (6 bases). CDR3 length equals 11 residues. V lost 4 bases to trimming and J lost 5 bases, with 7 bases between them. CDR1 SGHNT and CDR2 YYREEE come from the germline V gene (reference sequence). CDR3 in amino acids: CASSPGDEQYF. As DNA, the CDR3 is TGTGCCAGCAGCCCGGGGGACGAGCAGTACTTC.

This clonotype was seen at least ten times. The gene calls are TRBV20-1 and TRBJ2-1; 11 bases map to TRBD2. Germline loops: CDR1 DFQATT, CDR2 SNEGSKA (reference sequence). V was clipped by 3 bases and J by 7 bases; unmatched bases: 5. The CDR3 spans 14 residues. DNA of the CDR3: TGCAGTGCTAGTTCTAGCGGGAGGACAAATGAGCAGTTCTTC. This encodes CSASSSGRTNEQFF.

This clonotype was seen just once. Relative to the germline gene, one junction end is altered; a read error may explain this. The rearrangement uses TRBV11-3 and TRBJ2-5, with D possibly being TRBD1 or TRBD2 (5 bases each). The CDR3 extends over 13 amino acids. The V gene's germline CDR1 is SGHNT and CDR2 YENEEA. In DNA form, the CDR3 reads TGTACCAGCAGCTTATCTCAGGGAGCGACCCAGTACTTC. Protein sequence: CTSSLSQGATQYF. The complete variable domain, with remaining parts taken from reference TRBV11-3 and TRBJ2-5, reads EAGVVQSPRYKIIEKKQPVAFWCNPISGHNTLYWYLQNLGQGPELLIRYENEEAVDDSQLPKDRFSAERLKGVDSTLKIQPAELGDSAVYLCTSSLSQGATQYFGPGTRLLVL.

This clonotype was observed at least ten times. This chain connects TRBV2 to TRBJ1-5; D might be TRBD1 (6 bases). This CDR3 has 13 amino acids. Germline V lookup: CDR1 SNHLY, CDR2 FYNNEI. V dropped 8 bases and J dropped 5 bases, with 13 bases sitting between them. The CDR3 nucleotides read TGTGCCAGCCTAGGGGGGGGTCATCAGCCCCAGCATTTT. Its translation: CASLGGGHQPQHF.

This clonotype showed up many times. The chain joins TRBV5-5 to TRBJ2-1; 16 positions match TRBD2. Germline lookup yields CDR1 SGHKS and CDR2 YYEKEE (reference sequence). V shed 3 bases and J 2 bases; nucleotides not matched to a gene: 11. CDR3 length: 20 amino acids. CDR3 DNA sequence: TGTGCCAGCAGCTCCATGGGACTAGCGGGAGGGCCAGGGACCTACAATGAGCAGTTCTTC. This sequence encodes CASSSMGLAGGPGTYNEQFF.

This clonotype occurred many times. The chain carries TRBV7-2 and TRBJ2-1, with D hard to call. This CDR3 comprises 14 residues. Per the germline V gene, CDR1 is SGHTA and CDR2 is FQGNSA. The V gene lost 1 base and the J gene lost 4 bases, with 8 bases spanning the gap. As DNA, the CDR3 is TGTGCCAGCAGCTTAGAGATTGGATACAATGAGCAGTTCTTC. It specifies CASSLEIGYNEQFF.

Many counts were recorded for this clonotype. The chain combines TRBV2 with TRBJ1-1; 7 bases agree with TRBD1. This CDR3 is built from 15 residues. J lost 4 bases, V lost 2 bases, and 7 bases had no gene match. Germline lookup yields CDR1 SNHLY and CDR2 FYNNEI. CDR3 nucleotides: TGTGCCAGCAGTGAAAGGGGGGCAGGGGGCACTGAAGCTTTCTTT. This translates into CASSERGAGGTEAFF.

A few counts support this clonotype. The chain recombines TRBV2 with TRBJ1-2; D remains ambiguous. The V end was cut by 4 bases, the J end by 5 bases, with 8 bases between. Germline V CDR1 and CDR2: SNHLY, FYNNEI. The CDR3 is made up of 12 amino acids. CDR3 sequence (DNA): TGTGCCAGCAGTGCAGCCGAATATGGCTACACCTTC. Residues: CASSAAEYGYTF.